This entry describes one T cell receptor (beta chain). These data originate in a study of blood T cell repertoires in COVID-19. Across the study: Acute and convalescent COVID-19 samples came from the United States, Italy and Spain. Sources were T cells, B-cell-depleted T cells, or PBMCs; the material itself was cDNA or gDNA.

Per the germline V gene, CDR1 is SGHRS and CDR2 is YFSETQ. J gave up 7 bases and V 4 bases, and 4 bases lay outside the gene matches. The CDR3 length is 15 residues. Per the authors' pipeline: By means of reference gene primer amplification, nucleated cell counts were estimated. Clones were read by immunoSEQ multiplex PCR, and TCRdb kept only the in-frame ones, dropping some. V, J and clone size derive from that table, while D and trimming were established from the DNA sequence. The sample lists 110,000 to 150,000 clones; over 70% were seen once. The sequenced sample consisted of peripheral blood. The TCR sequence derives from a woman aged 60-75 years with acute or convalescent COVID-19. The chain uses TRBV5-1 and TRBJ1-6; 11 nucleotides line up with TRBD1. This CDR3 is CASSPGTGGNSPLHF. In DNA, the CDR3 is TGCGCCAGCAGCCCGGGGACAGGGGGAAATTCACCCCTCCACTTT.